These T cell receptor beta chains were read from a single sample in a study of graft-versus-host responses after intestinal transplantation. TCRdb's copy holds only in-frame clones and misses some; the assay was immunoSEQ multiplex PCR. The sample contains more than 20,000 clones, approximately 92% of which appear only once. This material consisted of PBMCs, taken approximately 250 days after intestinal transplant. Receptor source: a human patient who received an intestinal transplant, so some T cells may come from the graft donor. The CDR3 runs from the conserved cysteine through the conserved F or W. A D gene is named only where the DNA matches it firmly. Not every row has a clone size; where given, it reads once, few, many or a size class.

abundance | j_gene | v_gene | d_gene | CDR3aa | CDR3nt
- | TRBJ2-3 | TRBV28 | - | CASSVGRTSTDTQYF | TGTGCCAGCAGTGTGGGACGGACTAGCACAGATACGCAGTATTTT
- | TRBJ2-1 | TRBV7-9 | TRBD2 | CASSPSGDSSYNEQFF | TGTGCCAGCAGCCCTAGCGGGGATAGCTCCTACAATGAGCAGTTCTTC
- | TRBJ1-1 | TRBV6-1 | - | CASSEGRIGGGNTEAFF | TGTGCCAGCAGTGAAGGCCGTATAGGGGGGGGGAACACTGAAGCTTTCTTT
- | TRBJ2-4 | TRBV15 | - | CATSSLAAGIQYF | TGTGCCACCAGCAGCTTAGCGGCAGGCATTCAGTACTTC
- | TRBJ2-2 | TRBV28 | - | CASSFRTITGELFF | TGTGCCAGCAGTTTTCGGACTATCACCGGGGAGCTGTTTTTT
- | TRBJ2-7 | TRBV7-2 | - | CASSLLSPPDEQYF | TGTGCCAGCAGCTTACTTTCACCCCCGGACGAGCAGTACTTC
- | TRBJ2-5 | TRBV6-5 | - | CASSYSPNREETQYF | TGTGCCAGCAGTTACTCTCCCAACAGGGAAGAGACCCAGTACTTC
- | TRBJ2-7 | TRBV18 | TRBD2 | CASSPLTSGGPYEQYF | TGTGCCAGCTCACCTCTCACTAGCGGGGGACCCTACGAGCAGTACTTC
once | TRBJ1-2 | TRBV6-5 | TRBD1 | CASSYSGSGTGVGYTF | TGTGCCAGCAGTTACTCGGGCTCCGGGACAGGGGTTGGCTACACCTTC
- | TRBJ1-1 | TRBV5-1 | - | CASSLGLLDRVTEAFF | TGCGCCAGCAGCTTGGGTCTGCTCGACCGAGTCACTGAAGCTTTCTTT
- | TRBJ1-2 | TRBV30 | - | CAWSVGPGLGGYTF | TGTGCCTGGAGTGTAGGGCCGGGGCTGGGGGGCTACACCTTC
- | TRBJ2-7 | TRBV5-4 | - | CASSVGELSYEQYF | TGTGCCAGCAGCGTGGGAGAGCTGTCCTACGAGCAGTACTTC
- | TRBJ2-4 | TRBV5-8 | - | CASRNRGGNIQYF | TGTGCCAGCAGAAATCGAGGGGGAAACATTCAGTACTTC
- | TRBJ2-1 | TRBV11-2 | TRBD2 | CASSLATGGNEQFF | TGTGCCAGCAGCTTAGCGACGGGGGGCAATGAGCAGTTCTTC
- | TRBJ1-4 | TRBV5-6 | - | CASSLGGSVEKLFF | TGTGCCAGCAGCTTGGGGGGGTCGGTGGAAAAACTGTTTTTT
few | TRBJ2-7 | TRBV2 | TRBD2 | CASSPFIGRDYEQYF | TGTGCCAGCAGTCCCTTTATAGGGAGGGATTACGAGCAGTACTTC
- | TRBJ1-1 | TRBV4-1 | TRBD1 | CASSQDPPPDRAKAFF | TGCGCCAGCAGCCAAGATCCCCCCCCGGACAGGGCGAAAGCTTTCTTT
- | TRBJ1-1 | TRBV29-1 | TRBD1 | CSVEPGTGRYLNTEAFF | TGCAGCGTTGAACCGGGGACAGGGAGATACTTGAACACTGAAGCTTTCTTT
- | TRBJ2-3 | TRBV2 | TRBD1 | CASSPGQGLFTDTQYF | TGTGCCAGCAGTCCGGGACAGGGGCTTTTCACAGATACGCAGTATTTT
- | TRBJ2-7 | TRBV27 | - | CASSTGRDPGLYEQYF | TGTGCCAGCAGTACAGGGCGGGACCCGGGTCTTTACGAGCAGTACTTC
- | TRBJ1-1 | TRBV18 | - | CASSTGTQFREAFF | TGTGCCAGCTCCACCGGGACTCAATTTCGGGAAGCTTTCTTT